This TCR beta chain was sequenced in a study of T cell responses to AZD1222 COVID-19 vaccine. TCRdb keeps only in-frame clones here, not all; method: immunoSEQ multiplex PCR. The sample includes 95,000 to 150,000 clones, around nine tenths of them seen just once. Germline-derived CDR1 and CDR2 are SGHRS and YFSETQ. This CDR3 is built from 16 residues. This clone has a handful of counts. The antigen is not known. The junction differs from germline at one of its ends, possibly a read error. Study-wide results and caveats: The donor cohort was predominantly white British with a female majority, and clonal diversity may have been underestimated. Spike-spanning, vaccine-associated CD4 TCRs were dominant at 160-218 and 743-854.

V and J are TRBV5-1 and TRBJ2-2; 9 positions agree with TRBD1. The origin of this receptor is an adult in good health. Sequenced material: peripheral blood, taken on day 0 of MenACWY control vaccination. CDR3: CASSLEGQGLTGELFF. The CDR3 bases are TGCGCCAGCAGTTTGGAGGGACAGGGATTAACCGGGGAGCTGTTTTTT. Combining the CDR3 with reference TRBV5-1 and TRBJ2-2 gives the whole variable domain KAGVTQTPRYLIKTRGQQVTLSCSPISGHRSVSWYQQTPGQGLQFLFEYFSETQRNKGNFPGRFSGRQFSNSRSEMNVSTLELGDSALYLCASSLEGQGLTGELFFGEGSRLTVL.